This is a list of T cell receptor beta chains from one sample in a study of regulatory and conventional T cells in RAG deficiency. TCRdb keeps only in-frame clones here, not all; method: immunoSEQ multiplex PCR. The repertoire consists of around 31,000 clones, with approximately 90% occurring once and the leading ten covering approximately 5.6%. These same data were also listed under a study on regulatory T cells.

Sequencing was done on a sample of CD8+ T cells sorted from blood. These receptor sequences come from a human donor in good health. CDR3s include the opening cysteine and the closing phenylalanine or tryptophan. D genes are given only for firm matches. The size field is filled for only some rows; it gives once, few, many or a size class.

clone size	D gene	J gene	CDR3 length	V gene	CDR3 DNA	CDR3 protein
.	.	TRBJ2-3	15	TRBV19	TGTGCCAGTAGGGAAGGCAGAACTAGCACAGATACGCAGTATTTT	CASREGRTSTDTQYF
.	.	TRBJ1-5	12	TRBV29-1	TGCAGCCTTGACGCGGGCAATCAGCCCCAGCATTTT	CSLDAGNQPQHF
.	.	TRBJ2-5	14	TRBV6-5	TGTGCCAGCAGTTACTCTAGCATCCAAGAGACCCAGTACTTC	CASSYSSIQETQYF
once	.	TRBJ2-7	16	TRBV27	TGTGCCAGCAGTTTAGGGGGCTCTTTAGGCTCCTACGAGCAGTACTTC	CASSLGGSLGSYEQYF
few	.	TRBJ2-7	14	TRBV7-9	TGTGCCAGCAGCTTCCCGGGACACTCTTACGAGCAGTACTTC	CASSFPGHSYEQYF
.	.	TRBJ2-1	16	TRBV9	TGTGCCAGCAGCGTAGAGGTGAGCTGGGGAGACAATGAGCAGTTCTTC	CASSVEVSWGDNEQFF
once	.	TRBJ2-1	16	TRBV6-4	TGTGCCAGCAGCTTCGAGGGGTCAGGCTCCTACAATGAGCAGTTCTTC	CASSFEGSGSYNEQFF
.	.	TRBJ2-2	16	TRBV2	TGTGCCAGCTTTAAAGGGCCGGAGACGGGCACCGGGGAGCTGTTTTTT	CASFKGPETGTGELFF
.	TRBD2	TRBJ2-1	15	TRBV6-5	TGTGCCAGCAGTTACTCGACGTCTAGCGGGGTAGGGCAGTTCTTC	CASSYSTSSGVGQFF
.	.	TRBJ2-6	17	TRBV10-2	TGCGCCAGCAGTGAGATTAGAGGGGAAACTGGGGCCAACGTCCTGACTTTC	CASSEIRGETGANVLTF
.	.	TRBJ1-4	13	TRBV9	TGTGCCAGCAGCCTCACAACTAATGAAAAACTGTTTTTT	CASSLTTNEKLFF
.	.	TRBJ2-5	13	TRBV6-6	TGTGCCAGCAGTAGAGAGTACCAAGAGACCCAGTACTTC	CASSREYQETQYF